Each of the 3 T cell receptor beta chains below was sequenced from the same sample in a study of blood T cell repertoires in COVID-19. Libraries were prepared by immunoSEQ multiplex PCR; TCRdb keeps only in-frame clonotypes and omits some of them. The data contain approximately 470,000 clones, roughly 87% of them singletons. Sample: PBMCs or T cells enriched from blood (not recorded which). These receptor sequences come from a woman in her late teens or twenties who had recovered from COVID-19.

The rearrangement links TRBV12-3 or TRBV12-4 to TRBJ1-1, with 9 bases identical to TRBD1. J lost 6 bases, V lost 7 bases, and 6 bases had no gene match. This CDR3 has 13 amino acids. The CDR3 protein is CASTLDRGAEAFF. Here the CDR3 DNA reads TGTGCCAGCACCCTGGACAGGGGCGCTGAAGCTTTCTTT.

CDR3 region: CAWSERVNTEAFF. DNA of the CDR3: TGTGCCTGGAGTGAGAGGGTGAACACTGAAGCTTTCTTT. The rearrangement uses TRBV30 and TRBJ1-1; D ambiguous. Germline assignment: CDR1 GTSNPN and CDR2 SVGIG (reference sequence). V lost 1 base and J lost 0, with 6 bases in between. The CDR3 runs to 13 residues.

The CDR3 is CASSWEGGAAGELFF. CDR3 nucleotide sequence: TGTGCCAGCAGCTGGGAAGGGGGCGCGGCCGGGGAGCTGTTTTTT. The V and J genes are TRBV5-8 and TRBJ2-2; 7 bases are a match to TRBD1. CDR1 and CDR2 from the germline V gene are SGHTS and YDEGEE. The CDR3 is 15 amino acids. V was clipped by 3 bases and J by 6 bases; unmatched bases: 8. Filled out from reference TRBV5-8 and TRBJ2-2, the complete variable domain reads EAGVTQSPTHLIKTRGQQATLRCSPISGHTSVYWYQQALGLGLQFLLWYDEGEERNRGNFPPRFSGRQFPNYSSELNVNALELEDSALYLCASSWEGGAAGELFFGEGSRLTVL.